The 20 T cell receptor beta chains given below trace back to one sample, sequenced in a study of cytomegalovirus exposure and HLA in healthy donors. The PCR was carried out with 60 Vbeta primers and 13 Jbeta primers. Clones were sequenced by immunoSEQ multiplex PCR, and TCRdb holds only the in-frame ones, with some missing. The sample consists of hundreds of thousands of clones, roughly 83% of them appearing once. The sequencing input was PBMCs. The receptor set was obtained from a boy between 2 and 15 years old in good health and CMV-seronegative.

This clone has a single count. The genes are TRBV27 and TRBJ2-7; the match to TRBD2 covers 12 bases. Germline loops: CDR1 MNHEY, CDR2 SMNVEV (reference sequence). With 4 bases clipped from V and 1 base from J, the junction kept 2 bases outside the gene matches. The CDR3 is made up of 15 amino acids. Here the CDR3 reads CASSSGTSGSYEQYF. Here the CDR3 DNA reads TGTGCCAGCAGTTCCGGGACTAGCGGGTCCTACGAGCAGTACTTC.

The chain employs TRBV27 and TRBJ2-2, with D perhaps TRBD1 (5 bases). This CDR3 is 12 amino acids long. V lost 5 bases and J lost 7, with 8 bases in between. The germline V gene encodes CDR1 MNHEY and CDR2 SMNVEV (reference sequence). CDR3 sequence: CASSTRGGELFF. The DNA for the CDR3 is TGTGCCAGCAGTACAAGGGGCGGGGAGCTGTTTTTT.

This sequence joins TRBV11-2 and TRBJ2-2; TRBD1 is a possible D gene (5 bases). Trimming stripped 2 bases from V and 5 bases from J, with 12 bases between. This CDR3 spans 15 amino acids. The germline CDR1 and CDR2 sequences are SGHAT and FQNNGV. The CDR3: CASSLLQGGTGELFF. CDR3 in DNA: TGTGCCAGCAGCTTACTCCAGGGTGGAACCGGGGAGCTGTTTTTT.

The DNA for the CDR3 is TGCGCCAGCAGCTCGACGTCTGGGCGGGAGCGCTACGAGCAGTACTTC. Residues: CASSSTSGRERYEQYF. This rearrangement joins TRBV5-1 to TRBJ2-7; 7 nucleotides agree with TRBD2. The CDR3 spans 16 residues. The germline V gene encodes CDR1 SGHRS and CDR2 YFSETQ. After removal of 3 bases from V and 3 bases from J, the junction contained 12 bases not matched to a gene.

The rearrangement links TRBV5-8 to TRBJ2-2, with TRBD1 matching over 7 bases. This CDR3 is built from 16 residues. The ends lost 3 bases at V and 0 bases at J; junction bases unmatched: 5. Germline V lookup: CDR1 SGHTS, CDR2 YDEGEE. The CDR3 region has the DNA TGTGCCAGCAGCTCCATTCAGGGGGCGAACACCGGGGAGCTGTTTTTT. Residues: CASSSIQGANTGELFF.

This sequence joins TRBV5-4 and TRBJ2-1, with D maybe TRBD2 (5 bases). V lost 1 base and J lost 10, with 15 bases in between. The CDR3 is 14 amino acids. The germline V gene encodes CDR1 SGHNT and CDR2 YYREEE (reference sequence). CDR3 residues: CASSLSGLTKEQFF. In DNA form, the CDR3 reads TGTGCCAGCAGCTTGTCAGGACTCACTAAAGAGCAGTTCTTC.

The chain combines TRBV30 with TRBJ2-7, with 8 bases matching TRBD1. CDR1 GTSNPN and CDR2 SVGIG come from the germline V gene (reference sequence). The CDR3 has 16 residues. V was pared by 4 bases and J by 0 bases, with 11 bases of the junction left unmatched. The CDR3 protein is CAWNNARDRFSYEQYF. Written as DNA, the CDR3 is TGTGCCTGGAACAACGCCCGGGACAGGTTCTCCTACGAGCAGTACTTC.

The chain uses TRBV9 and TRBJ2-5; the D gene is possibly TRBD2 (5 bases). The CDR3 sequence is 15 residues long. The V gene lost 4 bases and the J gene lost 6 bases, with 19 bases spanning the gap. CDR1 and CDR2 (germline): SGDLS, YYNGEE. The CDR3 sequence is CASSPLGSGMQTQYF. The CDR3 DNA sequence: TGTGCCAGCAGCCCTCTCGGCTCCGGGATGCAGACCCAGTACTTC.

The chain is built from TRBV7-9 and TRBJ1-1; no reliable D call. The CDR3 covers 15 residues. Trimming stripped 5 bases from V and 5 bases from J, with 18 bases between. Looked up from germline, CDR1 is SEHNR and CDR2 is FQNEAQ (reference sequence). CDR3 residues: CASSPARESRTEAFF. CDR3 bases: TGTGCCAGCAGCCCGGCGAGGGAAAGTCGAACTGAAGCTTTCTTT.

This sequence joins TRBV4-2 and TRBJ2-7; 14 bases line up with TRBD2. The CDR3 is 14 amino acids. Germline V gene data show CDR1 as LGHNA and CDR2 as YNFKEQ. V lost 9 bases to trimming and J lost 6 bases; unmatched junction nucleotides: 7. Here the CDR3 reads CASALGTSGGEQYF. The CDR3 DNA is TGTGCCAGTGCATTGGGGACTAGCGGGGGCGAGCAGTACTTC.

The genes are TRBV19 and TRBJ2-2; no firm D call. Germline V gene sequence: CDR1 LNHDA, CDR2 SQIVND (reference sequence). CDR3 length: 15 amino acids. V lost 3 bases, J lost 4 bases, and 12 bases lay in between. The CDR3 region is CASSMSRVGTGELFF. The CDR3 bases are TGTGCCAGTAGTATGAGTAGAGTTGGCACCGGGGAGCTGTTTTTT.

The chain joins TRBV9 to TRBJ1-1; D may be TRBD1 (6 bases). This CDR3 is built from 16 residues. The germline V gene has CDR1 SGDLS and CDR2 YYNGEE. V was pared by 4 bases and J by 5 bases, with 21 bases between. In nucleotides, the CDR3 is TGTGCCAGCAGCCCCCCCCTCGAACAGGGAAGGACTGAAGCTTTCTTT. It yields the protein CASSPPLEQGRTEAFF. Variable domain in full (rest from reference TRBV9 and TRBJ1-1): DSGVTQTPKHLITATGQRVTLRCSPRSGDLSVYWYQQSLDQGLQFLIQYYNGEERAKGNILERFSAQQFPDLHSELNLSSLELGDSALYFCASSPPLEQGRTEAFFGQGTRLTVV.

The CDR3 is CASSFQGPEAFF. The CDR3, as DNA: TGTGCCAGCAGCTTCCAGGGCCCTGAAGCTTTCTTT. The chain couples TRBV7-9 to TRBJ1-1; the D gene is possibly TRBD1 (5 bases). The germline gives CDR1 SEHNR, CDR2 FQNEAQ (reference sequence). V dropped 3 bases and J dropped 6 bases, with 8 bases sitting between them. The length of the CDR3 is 12 residues. Supplemented by reference TRBV7-9 and TRBJ1-1, the full variable domain reads DTGVSQNPRHKITKRGQNVTFRCDPISEHNRLYWYRQTLGQGPEFLTYFQNEAQLEKSRLLSDRFSAERPKGSFSTLEIQRTEQGDSAMYLCASSFQGPEAFFGQGTRLTVV.

The chain carries TRBV11-2 and TRBJ2-2; D is unclear. Germline V gene sequence: CDR1 SGHAT, CDR2 FQNNGV. There are 17 residues in the CDR3. V lost 3 bases to trimming and J lost 0 bases, with 14 bases between them. CDR3 nucleotide sequence: TGTGCCAGCAGCTTGGTCGTAATGGGCGCGAACACCGGGGAGCTGTTTTTT. Its protein product is CASSLVVMGANTGELFF.

This chain uses TRBV5-1 with TRBJ2-2; 7 bases agree with TRBD1. The CDR3 runs 16 residues. Germline trimming cut 4 bases from V and 3 bases from J; bases unmatched to any gene: 9. The germline CDR1 and CDR2 sequences are SGHRS and YFSETQ. In DNA, the CDR3 is TGCGCCAGCAGCCAGGGGGAACCGCAGGACACCGGGGAGCTGTTTTTT. Amino acid sequence: CASSQGEPQDTGELFF. The whole variable domain, filled in from reference TRBV5-1 and TRBJ2-2, reads KAGVTQTPRYLIKTRGQQVTLSCSPISGHRSVSWYQQTPGQGLQFLFEYFSETQRNKGNFPGRFSGRQFSNSRSEMNVSTLELGDSALYLCASSQGEPQDTGELFFGEGSRLTVL.

This rearrangement joins TRBV7-8 to TRBJ2-7; 8 bases fit TRBD2. Germline lookup yields CDR1 SGHVS and CDR2 FQNEAQ. This CDR3 has 15 residues. V trimming: 4 bases; J trimming: 3 bases; junction bases outside the gene matches: 8. CDR3 sequence: CASSSGLAGFYEQYF. CDR3 DNA sequence: TGTGCCAGCAGCTCGGGGCTAGCGGGCTTCTACGAGCAGTACTTC.

The chain joins TRBV7-8 to TRBJ2-1; D gene ambiguous. The germline V gene has CDR1 SGHVS and CDR2 FQNEAQ. This CDR3 spans 12 amino acids. Trimming pared 6 bases from V and 8 bases from J, leaving 11 bases between. The CDR3 DNA sequence: TGTGCCAGCAGAAATAAACGGTATGAGCAGTTCTTC. Its protein product is CASRNKRYEQFF. Combining the CDR3 with reference TRBV7-8 and TRBJ2-1 gives the whole variable domain GAGVSQSPRYKVAKRGQDVALRCDPISGHVSLFWYQQALGQGPEFLTYFQNEAQLDKSGLPSDRFFAERPEGSVSTLKIQRTQQEDSAVYLCASRNKRYEQFFGPGTRLTVL.

The V and J genes are TRBV19 and TRBJ2-1; 7 bases are a match to TRBD2. There are 16 residues in the CDR3. Germline V CDR1 and CDR2: LNHDA, SQIVND (reference sequence). V shed 3 bases and J 2 bases; nucleotides not matched to a gene: 7. The chain's CDR3 is CASSMVREAPYNEQFF. CDR3 bases: TGTGCCAGTAGTATGGTTCGGGAGGCCCCCTACAATGAGCAGTTCTTC. Full variable domain (missing parts from reference TRBV19 and TRBJ2-1): DGGITQSPKYLFRKEGQNVTLSCEQNLNHDAMYWYRQDPGQGLRLIYYSQIVNDFQKGDIAEGYSVSREKKESFPLTVTSAQKNPTAFYLCASSMVREAPYNEQFFGPGTRLTVL.

The chain is built from TRBV19 and TRBJ1-5, with D hard to call. Trimming removed 7 bases at V and 0 bases at J, with 16 bases between. This CDR3 contains 16 residues. CDR1 LNHDA and CDR2 SQIVND come from the germline V gene (reference sequence). The CDR3 is CASTPRASDSNQPQHF. For the CDR3, the DNA is TGTGCCAGTACCCCCCGCGCGTCTGATAGCAATCAGCCCCAGCATTTT.

This chain links TRBV2 with TRBJ1-6; 7 nucleotides agree with TRBD1. The ends lost 5 bases at V and 0 bases at J; junction bases unmatched: 10. The CDR3 extends over 18 amino acids. The germline V gene encodes CDR1 SNHLY and CDR2 FYNNEI. In DNA, the CDR3 is TGTGCCAGCAGTCCCGCCGGGACAGAGAGCTCCTATAATTCACCCCTCCACTTT. Translated, it gives CASSPAGTESSYNSPLHF. Combining the CDR3 with reference TRBV2 and TRBJ1-6 gives the whole variable domain EPEVTQTPSHQVTQMGQEVILRCVPISNHLYFYWYRQILGQKVEFLVSFYNNEISEKSEIFDDQFSVERPDGSNFTLKIRSTKLEDSAMYFCASSPAGTESSYNSPLHFGNGTRLTVT.